The rows below give T cell receptor beta chains drawn from one sample of a study of T cell changes during pregnancy in multiple sclerosis. Clones were read by immunoSEQ multiplex PCR, and TCRdb kept only the in-frame ones, dropping some. The sample yields some 94,000 clones, under 95% seen once. This sample comprised peripheral blood, obtained in the first trimester of pregnancy. The receptors were sampled from a female donor in good health, enrolled as a control in a pregnancy study. Each CDR3 is given with its conserved first and last residue. D genes are given only for firm matches. A clone size is listed for some rows: how often the clone was seen (once, few, many), or a class if it is expanded.

TRBJ2-3 NA NA TRBV25-1 TGTGCCAGCAGTTATGATACGCAGTATTTT CASSYDTQYF
TRBJ1-5 NA NA TRBV5-1 TGCGCCAGCAGCTTGGATCTTTTTCAGCCCCAGCATTTT CASSLDLFQPQHF
TRBJ2-2 NA NA TRBV9 TGTGCCAGCTCGGTGGGGCAGGGGACGAACACCGGGGAGCTGTTTTTT CASSVGQGTNTGELFF
TRBJ2-5 NA TRBD1 TRBV5-1 TGCGCCAGCACCTCCTTACAGGGGAAAGAGACCCAGTACTTC CASTSLQGKETQYF
TRBJ2-7 NA NA TRBV2 TGTGCCAGCAGGGACACCTTCTTTCTGGGAGAGCAGTACTTC CASRDTFFLGEQYF
TRBJ1-2 NA TRBD1 TRBV6-6 TGTGCCAGCGGCAGGGGGAACTATGGCTACACCTTC CASGRGNYGYTF
TRBJ2-1 NA NA TRBV27 TGTGCCAGCAGTTTGGGGCCACCCTCCTACAATGAGCAGTTCTTC CASSLGPPSYNEQFF
TRBJ2-7 once TRBD2 TRBV30 TGTGCCCGGGGACTAGCGAACGAGCAGTACTTC CARGLANEQYF
TRBJ2-3 NA TRBD2 TRBV6-4 TGTGCCAGCAGTGAGGTTAGCGGGGGGCATACGCAGTATTTT CASSEVSGGHTQYF
TRBJ2-5 NA NA TRBV7-2 TGTGCCAGCAGCTTAGGGGGGGTAGGCGAGACCCAGTACTTC CASSLGGVGETQYF
TRBJ1-3 NA TRBD1 TRBV6-5 TGTGCCAGCAGTCTGGACAGGGGCTCTGGAAACACCATATATTTT CASSLDRGSGNTIYF
TRBJ2-7 NA TRBD1 TRBV19 TGTGCCAGTAGTATGGGTCACAGGGGATCGGCCTACGAGCAGTACTTC CASSMGHRGSAYEQYF
TRBJ1-4 NA NA TRBV6-5 TGTGCCAGCAGTTACGGCATGGCTAATGAAAAACTGTTTTTT CASSYGMANEKLFF
TRBJ2-7 NA NA TRBV27 TGTGCCAGCAGTTTAGACGTTTCGGGGTCCGAGCAGTACTTC CASSLDVSGSEQYF
TRBJ2-1 NA TRBD2 TRBV29-1 TGCAGCGTTGATTTTAGGCTAGCGGGGAGCAATGAGCAGTTCTTC CSVDFRLAGSNEQFF
TRBJ2-7 NA NA TRBV27 TGTCCTGCGGGGACTTGTCCCTACGAGCAGTACTTC CPAGTCPYEQYF
TRBJ1-6 few NA TRBV18 TGTGCCAGCTCACCAGGCAGGGATAATTCACCCCTCCACTTT CASSPGRDNSPLHF
TRBJ1-5 NA NA TRBV6-5 TGTGCCAGCAGTTATTCCGGCCCGGCGGCGAATCAGCCCCAGCATTTT CASSYSGPAANQPQHF
TRBJ1-1 NA NA TRBV7-9 TGTGCCAGCAGCTCCGCCAAAGGACAAAAAGACGAAGCTTTCTTT CASSSAKGQKDEAFF
TRBJ1-6 NA NA TRBV6-5 TGTGCCAGCAGTGACGACAAGGTATATTCACCCCTCCACTTT CASSDDKVYSPLHF
TRBJ2-2 NA NA TRBV9 TGTGCCAGCGGAAGGGGGACGAACACCGGGGAGCTGTTTTTT CASGRGTNTGELFF
TRBJ2-7 NA NA TRBV5-6 TGTGCCAGCAGCGATCCGGAGGGTTTGGAGCAGTACTTC CASSDPEGLEQYF
TRBJ1-3 NA TRBD1 TRBV7-8 TGTGCCAGCAGCTTAACGACAGGGTCGGACACCATATATTTT CASSLTTGSDTIYF
TRBJ1-6 NA NA TRBV11-2 TGTGCCAGCAGCTTATGGATTGGGGGGGGAAATAATTCACCCCTCCACTTT CASSLWIGGGNNSPLHF
TRBJ2-7 NA NA TRBV28 TGTGCCAGCAGTTTAGGGAGCTCCTACGAGCAGTACTTC CASSLGSSYEQYF
TRBJ1-1 NA TRBD1 TRBV18 TGTGCCAGCTCACCTCGGACAGGTAAGGCAGGGTCGACTGAAGCTTTCTTT CASSPRTGKAGSTEAFF